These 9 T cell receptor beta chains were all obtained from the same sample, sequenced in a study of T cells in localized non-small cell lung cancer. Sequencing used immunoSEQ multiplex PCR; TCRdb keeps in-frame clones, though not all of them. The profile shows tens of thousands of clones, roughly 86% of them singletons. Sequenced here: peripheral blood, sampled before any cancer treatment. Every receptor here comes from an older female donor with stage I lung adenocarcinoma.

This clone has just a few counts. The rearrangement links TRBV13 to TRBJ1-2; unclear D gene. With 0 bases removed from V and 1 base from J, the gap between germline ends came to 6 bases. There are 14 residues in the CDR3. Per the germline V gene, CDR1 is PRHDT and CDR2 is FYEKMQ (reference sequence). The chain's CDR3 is CASSLGYSNYGYTF. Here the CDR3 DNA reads TGTGCCAGCAGCTTAGGATACAGTAACTATGGCTACACCTTC.

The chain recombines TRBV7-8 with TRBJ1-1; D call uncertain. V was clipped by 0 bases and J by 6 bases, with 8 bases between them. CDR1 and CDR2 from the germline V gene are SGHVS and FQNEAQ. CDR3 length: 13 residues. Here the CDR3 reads CASSLAFGAEAFF. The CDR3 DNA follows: TGTGCCAGCAGCTTAGCGTTCGGAGCTGAAGCTTTCTTT.

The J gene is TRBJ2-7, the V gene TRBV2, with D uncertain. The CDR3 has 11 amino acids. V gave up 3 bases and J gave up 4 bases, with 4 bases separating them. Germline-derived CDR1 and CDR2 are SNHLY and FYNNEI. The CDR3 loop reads CASSEVYEQYF. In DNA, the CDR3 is TGTGCCAGCAGTGAGGTGTACGAGCAGTACTTC. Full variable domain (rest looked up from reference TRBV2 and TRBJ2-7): EPEVTQTPSHQVTQMGQEVILRCVPISNHLYFYWYRQILGQKVEFLVSFYNNEISEKSEIFDDQFSVERPDGSNFTLKIRSTKLEDSAMYFCASSEVYEQYFGPGTRLTVT.

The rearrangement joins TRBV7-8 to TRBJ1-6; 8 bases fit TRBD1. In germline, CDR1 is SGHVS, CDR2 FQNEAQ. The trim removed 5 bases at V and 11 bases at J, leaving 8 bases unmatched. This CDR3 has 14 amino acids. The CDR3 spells CASSRVTGGTPLHF. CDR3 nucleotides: TGTGCCAGCAGCCGTGTCACAGGGGGAACACCCCTCCACTTT.

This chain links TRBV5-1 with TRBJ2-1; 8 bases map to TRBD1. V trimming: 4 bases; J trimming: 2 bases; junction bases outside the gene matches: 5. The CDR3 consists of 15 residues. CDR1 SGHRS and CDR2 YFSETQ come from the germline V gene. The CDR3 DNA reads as TGCGCCAGCAGCCGGGGACAGGCAGCCTACAATGAGCAGTTCTTC. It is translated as CASSRGQAAYNEQFF.

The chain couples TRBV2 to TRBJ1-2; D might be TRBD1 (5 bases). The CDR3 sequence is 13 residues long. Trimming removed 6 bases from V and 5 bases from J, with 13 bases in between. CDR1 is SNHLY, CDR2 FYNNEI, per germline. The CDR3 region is CASRADSQYGYTF. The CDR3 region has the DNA TGTGCCAGCAGAGCCGACAGTCAATATGGCTACACCTTC.

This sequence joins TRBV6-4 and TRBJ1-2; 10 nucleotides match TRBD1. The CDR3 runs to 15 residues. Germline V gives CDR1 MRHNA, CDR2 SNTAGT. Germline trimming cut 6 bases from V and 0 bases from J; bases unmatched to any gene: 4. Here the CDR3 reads CASRPGQGTNYGYTF. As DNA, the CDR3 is TGTGCCAGCAGACCGGGACAGGGGACTAACTATGGCTACACCTTC.

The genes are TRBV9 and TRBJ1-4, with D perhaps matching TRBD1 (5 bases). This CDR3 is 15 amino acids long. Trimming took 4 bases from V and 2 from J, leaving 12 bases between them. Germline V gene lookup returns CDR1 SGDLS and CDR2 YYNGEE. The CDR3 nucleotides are TGTGCCAGCAGCTTAGCAGGGACTACTAATGAAAAACTGTTTTTT. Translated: CASSLAGTTNEKLFF.

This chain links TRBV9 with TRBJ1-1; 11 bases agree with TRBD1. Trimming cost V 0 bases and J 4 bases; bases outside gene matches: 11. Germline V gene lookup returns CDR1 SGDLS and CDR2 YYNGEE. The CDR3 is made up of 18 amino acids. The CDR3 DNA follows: TGTGCCAGCAGCGTAGTAGAGGGACAGGGGGTAGAGGGCACTGAAGCTTTCTTT. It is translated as CASSVVEGQGVEGTEAFF.